Shown below are 22 T cell receptor beta chains from a single sample sequenced in a study of T cells in Graves' hyperthyroidism and ophthalmopathy. The investigators amplified TCR beta CDR3 regions from RNA transcripts. With the HTBI primer set, the TCR CDR3 went through a first round of RT-PCR. One entry per CDR3 protein results from TCRdb running MiXCR on the multiplex PCR reads. In the table there are fewer than 250,000 distinct CDR3 sequences, around 17% of which are singletons. The material sequenced was blood. The receptors derive from a woman aged 18-35 years with Graves' ophthalmopathy.

This clonotype was found many times. The chain employs TRBV4-2 and TRBJ2-7; TRBD2 agrees at 11 bases. The CDR3 length is 16 residues. J gave up 3 bases and V 1 base, and 5 bases lay outside the gene matches. Germline V gene data show CDR1 as LGHNA and CDR2 as YNFKEQ. The CDR3 reads CASSQVAGLADYEQYF. The CDR3 nucleotides are TGTGCCAGCAGCCAAGTAGCGGGACTAGCGGACTACGAGCAGTACTTC.

This clonotype was seen at least ten times. V usage is TRBV7-9 and J usage is TRBJ2-7; D is possibly TRBD1 (5 bases). V shed 4 bases and J shed 2 bases, with 12 bases lying between them. The CDR3 consists of 14 residues. Germline V gene data show CDR1 as SEHNR and CDR2 as FQNEAQ (reference sequence). The CDR3 DNA reads as TGTGCCAGCAGCTCTCCGACAGACCCCTACGAGCAGTACTTC. Translating gives CASSSPTDPYEQYF.

This clonotype was picked up many times. The chain joins TRBV7-2 to TRBJ2-7, with 8 bases lining up with TRBD1. Per the germline V gene, CDR1 is SGHTA and CDR2 is FQGNSA. The CDR3 spans 14 residues. V was clipped by 5 bases and J by 3 bases; unmatched bases: 6. DNA for the CDR3: TGTGCCAGCAGCATCTTTGGACAGGGCTACGAGCAGTACTTC. It codes for CASSIFGQGYEQYF.

As for this clonotype: Mismatch with germline at one junction end may stem from a read error. The chain is built from TRBV11-3 and TRBJ1-1; possibly TRBD1 for D (5 bases). The germline V gene has CDR1 SGHNT and CDR2 YENEEA. The CDR3 spans 13 residues. The CDR3 reads CAGSSGWGAEAFF. The CDR3 DNA sequence: TGTGCCGGCAGCTCCGGTTGGGGGGCTGAAGCTTTCTTT.

The chain employs TRBV11-2 and TRBJ1-4, with a possible D match to TRBD1 (5 bases). Per the germline V gene, CDR1 is SGHAT and CDR2 is FQNNGV. Trimming removed 1 base at V and 6 bases at J, with 15 bases between. The CDR3 totals 16 residues. The CDR3 is CASSLGGGTGDEKLFF. The DNA of the CDR3 is TGTGCCAGCAGCTTAGGGGGGGGAACTGGTGATGAAAAACTGTTTTTT.

This clonotype appeared many times. The CDR3 region is CASSLGTGGSNEQFF. For the CDR3, the DNA is TGTGCCAGCTCACTAGGGACAGGGGGTAGTAATGAGCAGTTCTTC. The gene calls are TRBV18 and TRBJ2-1; 11 bases are a match to TRBD1. Trimming took 4 bases from V and 7 from J; bases not matched to a gene: 6. The CDR3 covers 15 residues. Germline V gene data show CDR1 as KGHSH and CDR2 as LQKENI.

This clonotype was found many times. V and J are TRBV29-1 and TRBJ2-5; D call uncertain. Trimming stripped 1 base from V and 1 base from J, with 10 bases between. The CDR3 extends over 14 amino acids. The V gene's germline CDR1 is SQVTM and CDR2 ANQGSEA. CDR3 DNA sequence: TGCAGCGTTGAAGGGATAAGAAGCCAAGAGACCCAGTACTTC. This translates into CSVEGIRSQETQYF.

This clonotype was observed at least ten times. The V and J genes are TRBV7-9 and TRBJ2-1, with D perhaps TRBD2 (6 bases). The ends were cut back, 5 bases at V and 8 bases at J, with 19 bases in the middle. Germline CDR1 SEHNR, CDR2 FQNEAQ (reference sequence). The CDR3 contains 15 residues. The CDR3 spells CASSPRGGVGDEQFF. CDR3 in DNA: TGTGCCAGCAGCCCCCGGGGCGGGGTCGGAGATGAGCAGTTCTTC.

This clonotype was counted only a few times. This chain uses TRBV19 with TRBJ2-1, with TRBD2 matching over 14 bases. CDR1 is LNHDA and CDR2 is SQIVND in the germline V gene (reference sequence). J was trimmed by 6 bases and V by 6 bases; bases with no gene match: 16. This CDR3 region has 19 residues. The CDR3 DNA sequence: TGTGCCAGTAGCACGTTACCGGGACTAGCGGGAGTTTTGGTCAATGAGCAGTTCTTC. Its protein is CASSTLPGLAGVLVNEQFF.

In its sample, this clonotype was seen many times. The rearrangement links TRBV15 to TRBJ2-1; 7 bases fit TRBD2. Germline trimming cut 1 base from V and 6 bases from J; bases unmatched to any gene: 6. The CDR3 sequence is 15 residues long. Germline V gene data show CDR1 as LNHNV and CDR2 as YYDKDF (reference sequence). The CDR3 region has the DNA TGTGCCACCAGCAGAGTGGAGGGAGGGGTCAATGAGCAGTTCTTC. It yields the protein CATSRVEGGVNEQFF.

This clonotype occurred many times. The chain recombines TRBV4-3 with TRBJ2-1; 9 positions agree with TRBD1. Trimming cost V 3 bases and J 5 bases; bases outside gene matches: 14. CDR1 and CDR2 (germline): LGHNA, YSLEER. This CDR3 spans 18 amino acids. The CDR3 coding sequence is TGCGCCAGCAGCCAGGTCTACACGAGGGACAGGGTAAACAATGAGCAGTTCTTC. It yields the protein CASSQVYTRDRVNNEQFF.

This clonotype was counted many times. The V and J genes are TRBV7-9 and TRBJ1-2, with 9 bases fitting TRBD1. The J segment lost 7 bases and the V segment lost 4 bases, leaving 7 bases of the junction unmatched. The CDR3 runs 14 residues. In germline, CDR1 is SEHNR, CDR2 FQNEAQ (reference sequence). DNA of the CDR3: TGTGCCAGCAGCTCGACCGGGGACAGGGTTGGCTACACCTTC. Translation: CASSSTGDRVGYTF.

This clonotype has a count of ten or more. This chain uses TRBV6-1 with TRBJ1-1; D gene uncertain. Germline CDR1 and CDR2: MNHNS and SASEGT. V was pared by 6 bases and J by 2 bases, with 10 bases between. This CDR3 comprises 13 residues. For the CDR3, the DNA is TGTGCCAGCAGCCGCGACATCAACACTGAAGCTTTCTTT. This translates into CASSRDINTEAFF.

This clonotype was recorded many times. The chain combines TRBV14 with TRBJ2-7, with 9 bases matching TRBD1. With 3 bases clipped from V and 6 bases from J, the junction kept 9 bases outside the gene matches. The CDR3 has 15 residues. Germline assignment: CDR1 SGHDN and CDR2 FVKESK. The CDR3 protein is CASSQPGQGKGEQYF. Here the CDR3 DNA reads TGTGCCAGCAGCCAGCCGGGACAGGGAAAGGGCGAGCAGTACTTC. Full variable domain (rest looked up from reference TRBV14 and TRBJ2-7): EAGVTQFPSHSVIEKGQTVTLRCDPISGHDNLYWYRRVMGKEIKFLLHFVKESKQDESGMPNNRFLAERTGGTYSTLKVQPAELEDSGVYFCASSQPGQGKGEQYFGPGTRLTVT.

This clonotype was recorded many times. The CDR3 protein is CASSFAGGIYNEQFF. CDR3 nucleotide sequence: TGTGCCAGCAGCTTTGCGGGAGGAATTTACAATGAGCAGTTCTTC. This chain uses TRBV7-3 with TRBJ2-1; 8 bases are a match to TRBD2. The ends lost 3 bases at V and 4 bases at J; junction bases unmatched: 5. The germline V gene encodes CDR1 SGHTA and CDR2 FQGTGA. The CDR3 extends over 15 amino acids.

This clonotype was recorded many times. The chain has TRBV7-2 and TRBJ2-3; 8 nucleotides match TRBD2. V lost 2 bases and J lost 3; bases outside the gene matches: 7. Germline V gene data show CDR1 as SGHTA and CDR2 as FQGNSA. The CDR3 loop spans 16 amino acids. As DNA, the CDR3 is TGTGCCAGCAGCTTAAGTCCGGCGGGGGGTACAGATACGCAGTATTTT. The encoded protein is CASSLSPAGGTDTQYF. Complete variable domain (other parts from reference TRBV7-2 and TRBJ2-3): GAGVSQSPSNKVTEKGKDVELRCDPISGHTALYWYRQSLGQGLEFLIYFQGNSAPDKSGLPSDRFSAERTGGSVSTLTIQRTQQEDSAVYLCASSLSPAGGTDTQYFGPGTRLTVL.

The chain has TRBV7-9 and TRBJ1-4, with 9 bases matching TRBD1. After removal of 6 bases from V and 7 bases from J, the junction contained 12 bases not matched to a gene. The CDR3 contains 16 residues. Germline CDR1 and CDR2: SEHNR and FQNEAQ (reference sequence). CDR3 sequence reads: CASSHHVQGAGEKLFF. CDR3 DNA: TGTGCCAGCAGTCACCACGTACAGGGGGCCGGTGAAAAACTGTTTTTT.

In this sample, this clonotype turned up many times. The chain joins TRBV6-2 or TRBV6-3 to TRBJ2-7; 8 bases match TRBD2. Per germline, CDR1 MNHEY and CDR2 SVGEGT. Trimming removed 7 bases from V and 0 bases from J; junction bases left unmatched: 8. This CDR3 has 15 residues. Here the CDR3 reads CASTPSSGSSYEQYF. The CDR3 nucleotides are TGTGCCAGCACGCCATCCAGCGGGAGCTCCTACGAGCAGTACTTC.

This clonotype has at least ten counts. This CDR3 is CASSFPGAGQPQHF. The CDR3 DNA follows: TGTGCCAGCAGCTTTCCGGGGGCAGGTCAGCCCCAGCATTTT. V usage is TRBV7-9 and J usage is TRBJ1-5; possibly TRBD1 for D (6 bases). The CDR3 is 14 residues long. Germline V gene data show CDR1 as SEHNR and CDR2 as FQNEAQ (reference sequence). Deletions cut 3 bases from V and 6 bases from J, with 12 bases between.

This clonotype showed up many times. The rearrangement joins TRBV3-1 to TRBJ2-5; 12 bases line up with TRBD2. The germline CDR1 and CDR2 sequences are LGHDT and YNNKEL (reference sequence). Trimming cost V 2 bases and J 2 bases; bases outside gene matches: 3. The CDR3 covers 16 residues. DNA for the CDR3: TGTGCCAGCAGCCAAAAGACTAGCGGGGGTCAAGAGACCCAGTACTTC. Translation: CASSQKTSGGQETQYF.

Regarding this clonotype: A read error may explain this, as a much larger clone is one base away. This chain links TRBV7-9 with TRBJ1-6, with D unresolved. The CDR3 has 14 residues. From germline, CDR1 is SEHNR and CDR2 FQNEAQ (reference sequence). In nucleotides, the CDR3 is TGTGCTAGCAGCCAGGAGGGCTGTAATTCACCCCTCCACTTT. Amino acid sequence: CASSQEGCNSPLHF.

This clonotype was seen many times. This chain uses TRBV6-1 with TRBJ1-5, with 8 bases that match TRBD1. The CDR3 contains 14 residues. V trimming: 4 bases; J trimming: 7 bases; junction bases outside the gene matches: 6. CDR1 and CDR2 from the germline V gene are MNHNS and SASEGT. The CDR3 here is CASSAQGAGQPQHF. The CDR3 nucleotides are TGTGCCAGCAGTGCCCAGGGGGCAGGGCAGCCCCAGCATTTT.